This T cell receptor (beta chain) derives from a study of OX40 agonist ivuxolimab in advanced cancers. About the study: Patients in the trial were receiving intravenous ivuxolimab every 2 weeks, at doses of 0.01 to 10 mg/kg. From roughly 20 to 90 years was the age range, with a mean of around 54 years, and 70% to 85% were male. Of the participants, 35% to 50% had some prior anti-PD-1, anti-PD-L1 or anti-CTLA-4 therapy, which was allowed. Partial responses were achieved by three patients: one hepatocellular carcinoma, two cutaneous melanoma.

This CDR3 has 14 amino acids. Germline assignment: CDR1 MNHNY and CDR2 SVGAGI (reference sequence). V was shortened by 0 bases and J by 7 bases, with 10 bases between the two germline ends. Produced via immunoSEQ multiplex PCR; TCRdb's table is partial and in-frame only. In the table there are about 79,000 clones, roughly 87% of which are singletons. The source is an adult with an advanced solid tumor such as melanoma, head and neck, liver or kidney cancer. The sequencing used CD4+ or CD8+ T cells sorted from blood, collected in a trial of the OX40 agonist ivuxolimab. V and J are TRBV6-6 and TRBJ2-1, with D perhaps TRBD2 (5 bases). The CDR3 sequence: CASSYSTSGNEQFF. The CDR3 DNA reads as TGTGCCAGCAGTTACTCCACTAGTGGTAATGAGCAGTTCTTC.